The 29 T cell receptor beta chains below were found in one sample sequenced in a study of T cell responses to AZD1222 COVID-19 vaccine. Sequenced by immunoSEQ multiplex PCR; TCRdb stores in-frame clones only, minus some. The repertoire has 83,000 or so clones, around nine tenths of them found once; the top ten carry about 7%. Sequencing used peripheral blood, obtained 28 days after the second AZD1222 dose. These receptors were obtained from an adult who received the AZD1222 COVID-19 vaccine.

This sequence joins TRBV3-1 (or the pseudogene TRBV3-2) and TRBJ1-1; D call uncertain. The CDR3 is 14 amino acids. Per the germline V gene, CDR1 is LGHDT and CDR2 is YNNKEL (reference sequence). The V and J ends lost 2 bases and 6 bases respectively, with 13 bases between them. CDR3 sequence reads: CASSQRLSGAEAFF. In DNA form, the CDR3 reads TGTGCCAGCAGCCAACGCTTGTCCGGCGCTGAAGCTTTCTTT.

V usage is TRBV6-5 and J usage is TRBJ1-1; no clear D. The CDR3 sequence is 16 residues long. The V gene's germline CDR1 is MNHEY and CDR2 SVGAGI. The ends were cut back, 1 base at V and 2 bases at J, with 14 bases in the middle. CDR3 region: CASSYYTRRGNTEAFF. DNA of the CDR3: TGTGCCAGCAGTTACTATACTAGACGGGGTAACACTGAAGCTTTCTTT.

This chain uses TRBV2 with TRBJ2-5, with 12 bases matching TRBD2. There are 15 residues in the CDR3. Germline V gene sequence: CDR1 SNHLY, CDR2 FYNNEI. V lost 5 bases, J lost 2 bases, and 3 bases stayed unmatched. The chain's CDR3 is CASSRLAGVQETQYF. In nucleotides, the CDR3 is TGTGCCAGCAGTCGACTAGCGGGGGTTCAAGAGACCCAGTACTTC.

The chain links TRBV5-1 to TRBJ2-5; D is undetermined. The CDR3 extends over 12 amino acids. Germline loops: CDR1 SGHRS, CDR2 YFSETQ. Trimming took 4 bases from V and 2 from J, leaving 6 bases between them. CDR3 sequence (DNA): TGCGCCAGCAGCGCCCAGCAAGAGACCCAGTACTTC. The encoded protein is CASSAQQETQYF. Looking up the rest from reference TRBV5-1 and TRBJ2-5 gives the full variable domain: KAGVTQTPRYLIKTRGQQVTLSCSPISGHRSVSWYQQTPGQGLQFLFEYFSETQRNKGNFPGRFSGRQFSNSRSEMNVSTLELGDSALYLCASSAQQETQYFGPGTRLLVL.

The CDR3 sequence: CASSTGTDTQYF. The CDR3 coding sequence is TGTGCCAGCAGCACTGGGACAGATACGCAGTATTTT. This rearrangement joins TRBV7-3 to TRBJ2-3; D uncertain. The germline gives CDR1 SGHTA, CDR2 FQGTGA. The V gene lost 5 bases and the J gene lost 3 bases, with 6 bases spanning the gap. This CDR3 contains 12 residues.

The V and J genes are TRBV7-3 and TRBJ2-1; D may be TRBD1 (6 bases). Germline lookup yields CDR1 SGHTA and CDR2 FQGTGA. The CDR3 is made up of 15 amino acids. V was trimmed by 6 bases and J by 5 bases, leaving 17 bases between them. This chain's CDR3 is CASSPVLGQNNEQFF. CDR3 in DNA: TGTGCCAGCAGTCCAGTCCTTGGACAGAACAATGAGCAGTTCTTC.

The rearrangement joins TRBV30 to TRBJ2-5, with D unclear. The CDR3 runs to 11 residues. The germline V and J ends were trimmed by 4 bases and 4 bases, with 7 bases remaining between them. Looked up from germline, CDR1 is GTSNPN and CDR2 is SVGIG (reference sequence). Here the CDR3 DNA reads TGTGCCTGGAAGGGTGGAGAGACCCAGTACTTC. Translated, it gives CAWKGGETQYF.

DNA for the CDR3: TGCGCCAGCAGTGATTCCCGGGACACGGGGCAAGAGACCCAGTACTTC. Its protein is CASSDSRDTGQETQYF. This chain uses TRBV10-1 with TRBJ2-5; D may be TRBD1 (6 bases). Germline lookup yields CDR1 WNHNN and CDR2 SYGVQD (reference sequence). The CDR3 has 16 residues. Trimming pared 3 bases from V and 2 bases from J, leaving 16 bases between.

The chain has TRBV2 and TRBJ2-2; 12 bases map to TRBD2. The V gene end was trimmed by 5 bases and the J gene end by 7 bases; junction bases not matched to a gene: 5. The CDR3 has 15 residues. Germline assignment: CDR1 SNHLY and CDR2 FYNNEI. Written as DNA, the CDR3 is TGTGCCAGCAGTCAGACTAGCGGGAGTATCGGGGAGCTGTTTTTT. Protein sequence: CASSQTSGSIGELFF.

The V gene is TRBV2, the J gene TRBJ2-5; TRBD2 matches at 9 bases. CDR3 length: 16 residues. The germline gives CDR1 SNHLY, CDR2 FYNNEI. Trimming at V came to 1 base and at J to 4 bases, leaving 7 bases not matched to a gene. In DNA form, the CDR3 reads TGTGCCAGCAGTGAAGTTGAGGATAGCGGGGGAGAGACCCAGTACTTC. Residues: CASSEVEDSGGETQYF.

The chain is built from TRBV7-8 and TRBJ2-2; the D call may be TRBD1 or TRBD2 (5 bases each). The germline CDR1 and CDR2 sequences are SGHVS and FQNEAQ. The CDR3 is 18 residues long. Trimming took off 1 base at V and 0 bases at J, with 15 bases between the two ends. The CDR3 DNA sequence: TGTGCCAGCAGCTTAGTCGTGGCCGGGACGTCGAACACCGGGGAGCTGTTTTTT. This codes for CASSLVVAGTSNTGELFF.

The rearrangement joins TRBV5-7 to TRBJ1-5, with TRBD1 matching over 9 bases. TRBV5-7 is an ORF for which the function is uncertain. J was trimmed by 0 bases and V by 4 bases; bases with no gene match: 5. CDR3 size: 16 residues. CDR3 in amino acids: CASSGDRVYSNQPQHF. As DNA, the CDR3 is TGTGCCAGCAGCGGGGACAGGGTTTATAGCAATCAGCCCCAGCATTTT.

This chain connects TRBV11-2 to TRBJ2-7; no clear D gene. There are 15 residues in the CDR3. Germline-derived CDR1 and CDR2 are SGHAT and FQNNGV. V lost 1 base and J 4 bases, leaving 14 bases between the germline ends. CDR3 DNA: TGTGCCAGCAGCTTAGGTGTGCAGAGCCCTTACGAGCAGTACTTC. Encoded protein: CASSLGVQSPYEQYF.

This clone has just one count. The V call is TRBV4-1, the J call TRBJ2-5; D uncertain. Per germline, CDR1 MGHRA and CDR2 YSYEKL. CDR3 size: 16 residues. The V end was cut by 0 bases, the J end by 5 bases, with 16 bases between. CDR3 loop: CASSQDSPDGYETQYF. In DNA, the CDR3 is TGCGCCAGCAGCCAAGATTCCCCTGATGGCTATGAGACCCAGTACTTC.

This clone was found once. The chain recombines TRBV2 with TRBJ2-1, with no clear D. The CDR3 is 14 residues long. CDR1 is SNHLY, CDR2 FYNNEI, per germline. The ends were cut back, 4 bases at V and 6 bases at J, with 13 bases in the middle. For the CDR3, the DNA is TGTGCCAGCAGTGGCGACATAAAGTCCAATGAGCAGTTCTTC. Amino acid sequence: CASSGDIKSNEQFF.

CDR3 DNA: TGTGCCAGCAGTGAAGGCTTTTATCGACAGGGTGACACTGAAGCTTTCTTT. This encodes CASSEGFYRQGDTEAFF. The chain joins TRBV25-1 to TRBJ1-1; 7 bases align to TRBD1. Germline CDR1 MGHDK, CDR2 SYGVNS. The CDR3 runs to 17 residues. V trimming: 2 bases; J trimming: 3 bases; junction bases outside the gene matches: 12.

The rearrangement uses TRBV6-2 or TRBV6-3 and TRBJ2-7, with D perhaps TRBD1 (6 bases). V was shortened by 6 bases and J by 3 bases, with 18 bases between the two germline ends. The germline gives CDR1 MNHEY, CDR2 SVGEGT. This CDR3 comprises 15 residues. For the CDR3, the DNA is TGTGCCAGCAGCTTCAGACAGGCGAACTTCTACGAGCAGTACTTC. Amino acid sequence: CASSFRQANFYEQYF.

V usage is TRBV19 and J usage is TRBJ2-6, with D perhaps matching TRBD1 (5 bases). Germline CDR1 LNHDA, CDR2 SQIVND (reference sequence). CDR3 size: 15 residues. The ends were cut back, 5 bases at V and 0 bases at J, with 8 bases in the middle. The CDR3 spells CASSPDSSGANVLTF. The CDR3 bases are TGTGCCAGTAGTCCCGACAGCTCTGGGGCCAACGTCCTGACTTTC.

The chain carries TRBV6-6 and TRBJ2-5; 9 nucleotides agree with TRBD1. Germline V gives CDR1 MNHNY, CDR2 SVGAGI (reference sequence). The CDR3 contains 15 residues. J was trimmed by 4 bases and V by 8 bases; bases with no gene match: 11. The CDR3 nucleotides read TGTGCCAGCGGCCCAACAGGGGGCGTTGTAGAGACCCAGTACTTC. Translation: CASGPTGGVVETQYF.

The chain carries TRBV28 and TRBJ2-2; TRBD2 agrees at 7 bases. The CDR3 length is 13 residues. Looked up from germline, CDR1 is MDHEN and CDR2 is SYDVKM. V dropped 5 bases and J dropped 6; count of bases not matched to a gene: 3. The CDR3 DNA reads as TGTGCCAGCAGTCCCGGACTAGCCGGGGAGCTGTTTTTT. Protein sequence: CASSPGLAGELFF.

This clone was counted once. The V call is TRBV7-8, the J call TRBJ1-1, with D possibly being TRBD1 (5 bases). The CDR3 is made up of 14 amino acids. Trimming left V 6 bases short and J 5 bases short, with 16 bases between. The germline gives CDR1 SGHVS, CDR2 FQNEAQ. The CDR3 DNA follows: TGTGCCAGCAGTACAGACGGACGGGGGACTGAAGCTTTCTTT. Its translation: CASSTDGRGTEAFF.

This chain uses TRBV7-2 with TRBJ2-5, with D hard to call. V dropped 0 bases and J dropped 5 bases, with 10 bases sitting between them. From germline, CDR1 is SGHTA and CDR2 FQGNSA. The CDR3 runs to 14 residues. The CDR3 DNA follows: TGTGCCAGCAGCTTAGCAGGCCCCGGGGAGACCCAGTACTTC. Translated, it gives CASSLAGPGETQYF.

This chain links TRBV15 with TRBJ1-5, with 8 positions matching TRBD1. V dropped 3 bases and J dropped 4; count of bases not matched to a gene: 5. The germline V gene has CDR1 LNHNV and CDR2 YYDKDF (reference sequence). The CDR3 length is 15 residues. CDR3 DNA sequence: TGTGCCACCAGCAGGACAGGGGACCCTAATCAGCCCCAGCATTTT. Its translation is CATSRTGDPNQPQHF.

This clone is termed large. The CDR3 protein is CASSDSLGQDNEQFF. The CDR3 bases are TGTGCCAGCAGCGATAGTTTAGGACAGGACAATGAGCAGTTCTTC. This chain links TRBV7-9 with TRBJ2-1; TRBD1 aligns across 7 bases. J was trimmed by 5 bases and V by 5 bases; bases with no gene match: 9. Germline CDR1 reads SEHNR; CDR2 reads FQNEAQ (reference sequence). The CDR3 consists of 15 residues.

V is TRBV7-8 and J is TRBJ2-2; D call uncertain. This CDR3 is built from 17 residues. Trimming took off 2 bases at V and 0 bases at J, with 13 bases between the two ends. From germline, CDR1 is SGHVS and CDR2 FQNEAQ. For the CDR3, the DNA is TGTGCCAGCAGCTTATTTTTACGGACGTCGAACACCGGGGAGCTGTTTTTT. Residues: CASSLFLRTSNTGELFF. The variable domain in full, with the rest retrieved from reference TRBV7-8 and TRBJ2-2, is GAGVSQSPRYKVAKRGQDVALRCDPISGHVSLFWYQQALGQGPEFLTYFQNEAQLDKSGLPSDRFFAERPEGSVSTLKIQRTQQEDSAVYLCASSLFLRTSNTGELFFGEGSRLTVL.

This chain links TRBV28 with TRBJ1-5; 8 positions match TRBD1. Trimming cost V 7 bases and J 2 bases; bases outside gene matches: 4. The CDR3 has 14 amino acids. Per germline, CDR1 MDHEN and CDR2 SYDVKM. In DNA, the CDR3 is TGTGCCAGCAAACAGGGGGGAGGCAATCAGCCCCAGCATTTT. This sequence encodes CASKQGGGNQPQHF.

The chain links TRBV18 to TRBJ2-1, with D maybe TRBD2 (5 bases). The CDR3 is 14 residues long. Per germline, CDR1 KGHSH and CDR2 LQKENI. The V and J ends lost 1 base and 7 bases respectively, with 11 bases between them. CDR3 in DNA: TGTGCCAGCTCACCACAAGGTAGCGAAAATGAGCAGTTCTTC. It codes for CASSPQGSENEQFF. Using reference TRBV18 and TRBJ2-1 for the parts outside the CDR3, the full variable domain is NAGVMQNPRHLVRRRGQEARLRCSPMKGHSHVYWYRQLPEEGLKFMVYLQKENIIDESGMPKERFSAEFPKEGPSILRIQQVVRGDSAAYFCASSPQGSENEQFFGPGTRLTVL.

The rearrangement joins TRBV7-2 to TRBJ1-4; no clear D gene. Per the germline V gene, CDR1 is SGHTA and CDR2 is FQGNSA. The germline V and J ends were trimmed by 2 bases and 1 base, with 11 bases remaining between them. This CDR3 comprises 16 residues. CDR3 loop: CASSLLGKVTNEKLFF. CDR3 nucleotide sequence: TGTGCCAGCAGCTTATTGGGGAAAGTAACTAATGAAAAACTGTTTTTT.

A single count supports this clone. This chain uses TRBV14 with TRBJ2-7; the D is unclear. Trimming cost V 4 bases and J 3 bases, with 22 bases left between them. The CDR3 runs to 17 residues. CDR1 and CDR2 from the germline V gene are SGHDN and FVKESK. The CDR3 bases are TGTGCCAGCAGCCTATACCCCCCGGGTGTTAGTGGCTACGAGCAGTACTTC. Translation: CASSLYPPGVSGYEQYF.